This T cell receptor (beta chain) was captured in a study of T cell responses to AZD1222 COVID-19 vaccine. Method: immunoSEQ multiplex PCR; TCRdb's copy keeps in-frame clones and lacks some. The table lists 82,000 or so clones, 85% to 95% of them singletons. The CDR3 is made up of 12 amino acids. Trimming took 10 bases from V and 7 from J, leaving 14 bases between them. Germline CDR1 reads ENHRY; CDR2 reads SYGVKD. This chain uses TRBV10-3 with TRBJ1-5; unclear D gene. The receptor was isolated from an adult in good health. The material sequenced was peripheral blood, taken on day 0 of AZD1222 vaccination. The CDR3, as DNA: TGTGCCACCCTAACGCGGGGACAGCCCCAGCATTTT. This gives the protein CATLTRGQPQHF.